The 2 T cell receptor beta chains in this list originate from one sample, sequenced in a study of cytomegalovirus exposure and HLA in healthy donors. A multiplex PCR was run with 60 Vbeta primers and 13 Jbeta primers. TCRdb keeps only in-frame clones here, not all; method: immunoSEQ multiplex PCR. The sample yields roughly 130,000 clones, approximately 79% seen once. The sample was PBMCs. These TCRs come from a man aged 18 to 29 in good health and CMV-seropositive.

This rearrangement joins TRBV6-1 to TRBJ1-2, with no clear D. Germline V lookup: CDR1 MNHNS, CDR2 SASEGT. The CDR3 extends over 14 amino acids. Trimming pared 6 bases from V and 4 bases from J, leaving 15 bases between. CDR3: CASSEDYSGYGYTF. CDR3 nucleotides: TGTGCCAGCAGCGAGGATTACTCCGGCTATGGCTACACCTTC.

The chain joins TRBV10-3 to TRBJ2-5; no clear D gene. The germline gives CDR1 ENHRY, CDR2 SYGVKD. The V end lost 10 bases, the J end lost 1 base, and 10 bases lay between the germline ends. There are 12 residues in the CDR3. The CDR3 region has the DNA TGTGCCACCAGCAGCGTCCAAGAGACCCAGTACTTC. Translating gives CATSSVQETQYF.